The 23 T cell receptor beta chains reported below all come from one sample, sequenced in a study of blood T cells in healthy people across ages. Together with a sample-barcoded 5' primer, a J-beta primer mix was included in a second PCR lasting roughly 6 to 12 cycles. MiXCR, applied by TCRdb to the 5' RACE reads, yields one record per CDR3 protein. Found here are 700,000 to 950,000 distinct CDR3 sequences, 55% to 75% of them singletons; the top ten hold approximately 21%. The sample taken for sequencing was blood. Source of these receptors: a man aged 25 to 40 in good health.

The CDR3 reads CASSPSFLDIQYF. The CDR3 nucleotides are TGTGCCAGCAGCCCGAGCTTTCTGGACATTCAGTACTTC. The chain recombines TRBV6-1 with TRBJ2-4; D ambiguous. The CDR3 has 13 residues. V was pared by 6 bases and J by 8 bases, with 14 bases between. Germline CDR1 MNHNS, CDR2 SASEGT.

This clonotype has a handful of counts. The chain joins TRBV28 to TRBJ2-7; TRBD1 is a possible D gene (6 bases). Looked up from germline, CDR1 is MDHEN and CDR2 is SYDVKM. This CDR3 spans 14 amino acids. V gave up 7 bases and J gave up 6 bases, with 19 bases separating them. CDR3 coding DNA: TGTGCCAGCATCAGCGGACAGCTAAGTGCCGAGCAGTACTTC. Residues: CASISGQLSAEQYF.

In this sample, this clonotype turned up a few times. The chain uses TRBV6-2 or TRBV6-3 and TRBJ2-7; D possibly corresponds to TRBD2 (5 bases). The CDR3 runs to 15 residues. Germline CDR1 and CDR2: MNHEY and SVGEGT. V was clipped by 5 bases and J by 3 bases, with 17 bases between them. The CDR3, as DNA: TGTGCCAGCAGTCAAAGGGATCCGGCGGGCTACGAGCAGTACTTC. This codes for CASSQRDPAGYEQYF.

In its sample, this clonotype was seen once. CDR3 protein: CSAKTNQETQYF. CDR3 sequence (DNA): TGCAGTGCTAAAACTAACCAAGAGACCCAGTACTTC. J is TRBJ2-5 and V is TRBV20-1; D is unresolved. V shed 4 bases and J shed 0 bases, with 6 bases lying between them. Germline V lookup: CDR1 DFQATT, CDR2 SNEGSKA (reference sequence). The length of the CDR3 is 12 residues.

The CDR3 bases are TGTGCCAGCAGCGTCCAGGGTGGTGGCACAGATACGCAGTATTTT. Its translation is CASSVQGGGTDTQYF. This chain uses TRBV9 with TRBJ2-3, with TRBD1 as a possible D gene (5 bases). Germline V gene sequence: CDR1 SGDLS, CDR2 YYNGEE. CDR3 size: 15 residues. Trimming took 2 bases from V and 1 from J, leaving 11 bases between them. Variable domain in full (rest from reference TRBV9 and TRBJ2-3): DSGVTQTPKHLITATGQRVTLRCSPRSGDLSVYWYQQSLDQGLQFLIQYYNGEERAKGNILERFSAQQFPDLHSELNLSSLELGDSALYFCASSVQGGGTDTQYFGPGTRLTVL.

The chain couples TRBV5-6 to TRBJ2-6; the D is unclear. Germline V gene sequence: CDR1 SGHDT, CDR2 YYEEEE. The V and J ends lost 5 bases and 0 bases respectively, with 9 bases between them. The length of the CDR3 is 15 residues. CDR3 loop: CASRSYRSGANVLTF. DNA for the CDR3: TGTGCCAGCAGATCGTATCGCTCTGGGGCCAACGTCCTGACTTTC. Looking up the rest from reference TRBV5-6 and TRBJ2-6 gives the full variable domain: DAGVTQSPTHLIKTRGQQVTLRCSPKSGHDTVSWYQQALGQGPQFIFQYYEEEERQRGNFPDRFSGHQFPNYSSELNVNALLLGDSALYLCASRSYRSGANVLTFGAGSRLTVL.

CDR3 nucleotides: TGTGCCAGCAGTCTGCTGGGGAGGGATACGCAGTATTTT. This encodes CASSLLGRDTQYF. V and J are TRBV12-3 or TRBV12-4 and TRBJ2-3; possible D gene TRBD2, 6 bases. The V and J ends lost 5 bases and 6 bases respectively, with 12 bases between them. The CDR3 extends over 13 amino acids.

Of note for this clonotype: Being one base from a much bigger clone, this may be a read error. The genes are TRBV2 and TRBJ2-7, with 12 nucleotides matching TRBD2. Germline V lookup: CDR1 SNHLY, CDR2 FYNNEI. CDR3 size: 15 residues. J gave up 7 bases and V 7 bases, and 11 bases lay outside the gene matches. CDR3 region: CASKGTSGGYNEQYF. In DNA, the CDR3 is TGTGCCAGCAAGGGAACTAGCGGGGGGTACAATGAGCAGTACTTC.

The chain joins TRBV6-2 or TRBV6-3 to TRBJ1-4; 7 bases are a match to TRBD1. The germline V gene has CDR1 MNHEY and CDR2 SVGEGT. The CDR3 consists of 13 residues. With 7 bases clipped from V and 8 bases from J, the junction kept 7 bases outside the gene matches. The CDR3: CASIDRVEEKLFF. The CDR3 DNA follows: TGTGCCAGCATTGACAGGGTCGAAGAAAAACTGTTTTTT.

V usage is TRBV7-9 and J usage is TRBJ1-2, with 8 bases matching TRBD1. V gave up 0 bases and J gave up 6 bases; unmatched junction bases: 15. Germline V gene data show CDR1 as SEHNR and CDR2 as FQNEAQ (reference sequence). The CDR3 is made up of 18 amino acids. CDR3 loop: CASSLALGLGGRGHGYTF. In nucleotides, the CDR3 is TGTGCCAGCAGCTTAGCCCTGGGGCTAGGTGGCAGGGGGCATGGCTACACCTTC.

V is TRBV11-1 and J is TRBJ2-3; D gene ambiguous. The V end was cut by 3 bases, the J end by 6 bases, with 31 bases between. CDR3 length equals 20 residues. The germline V gene has CDR1 SGHAT and CDR2 FQDESV (reference sequence). CDR3 DNA: TGTGCCAGCAGCTTTGGGGATTGGTCGACGAGCGAATCTTTGGGGGATACGCAGTATTTT. This encodes CASSFGDWSTSESLGDTQYF. Filled out from reference TRBV11-1 and TRBJ2-3, the complete variable domain reads EAEVAQSPRYKITEKSQAVAFWCDPISGHATLYWYRQILGQGPELLVQFQDESVVDDSQLPKDRFSAERLKGVDSTLKIQPAELGDSAMYLCASSFGDWSTSESLGDTQYFGPGTRLTVL.

Of note for this clonotype: One end of the junction is discordant with germline, which a read error may explain. The gene calls are TRBV20-1 and TRBJ2-7; 9 bases agree with TRBD1. Germline lookup yields CDR1 DFQATT and CDR2 SNEGSKA (reference sequence). This CDR3 region has 13 residues. CDR3 loop: CSANRGLTYKQYF. The DNA for the CDR3 is TGCAGTGCTAACAGGGGGCTCACCTACAAGCAGTACTTC.

This rearrangement joins TRBV18 to TRBJ1-4, with TRBD1 as a possible D gene (6 bases). V gave up 3 bases and J gave up 8 bases, with 10 bases separating them. CDR3 size: 13 residues. The germline V gene encodes CDR1 KGHSH and CDR2 LQKENI. CDR3 protein: CASSPQGREKLFF. Written as DNA, the CDR3 is TGTGCCAGCTCACCTCAGGGGCGAGAAAAACTGTTTTTT.

The table lists this clonotype with a count of one. The chain links TRBV29-1 to TRBJ1-1; D gene uncertain. The CDR3 loop spans 13 amino acids. V was pared by 2 bases and J by 11 bases, with 18 bases between. Germline V gene lookup returns CDR1 SQVTM and CDR2 ANQGSEA. The CDR3 nucleotides are TGCAGCGTTGAAAAGGGTCTAGGGAGCCTGGCTTTCTTT. Encoded protein: CSVEKGLGSLAFF.

This clonotype was seen a few times. V is TRBV29-1 and J is TRBJ1-1, with TRBD1 as a possible D gene (6 bases). The CDR3 covers 15 residues. Trimming removed 6 bases at V and 0 bases at J, with 17 bases between. Per the germline V gene, CDR1 is SQVTM and CDR2 is ANQGSEA. CDR3 residues: CSVTLQGLMNTEAFF. The DNA for the CDR3 is TGCAGCGTGACGTTACAGGGATTAATGAACACTGAAGCTTTCTTT.

The chain combines TRBV20-1 with TRBJ2-1, with TRBD2 matching over 11 bases. The CDR3 runs 16 residues. Germline V gene lookup returns CDR1 DFQATT and CDR2 SNEGSKA (reference sequence). V dropped 6 bases and J dropped 6; count of bases not matched to a gene: 13. For the CDR3, the DNA is TGCAGTGCGCCTGGACTAGCGGGCTCTGGCGGCAATGAGCAGTTCTTC. It is translated as CSAPGLAGSGGNEQFF.

The chain has TRBV11-1 and TRBJ2-3; D gene ambiguous. Looked up from germline, CDR1 is SGHAT and CDR2 is FQDESV (reference sequence). Trimming stripped 5 bases from V and 2 bases from J, with 14 bases between. The CDR3 totals 15 residues. DNA of the CDR3: TGTGCCAGCAGCCTAGACATAGTCTCCACAGATACGCAGTATTTT. Translating it yields CASSLDIVSTDTQYF.

CDR3 sequence reads: CASSLYGQGSYNEQFF. In DNA, the CDR3 is TGTGCCAGCAGTTTATACGGACAGGGCTCCTACAATGAGCAGTTCTTC. The chain combines TRBV27 with TRBJ2-1, with TRBD1 identical over 8 bases. CDR1 MNHEY and CDR2 SMNVEV come from the germline V gene (reference sequence). The CDR3 contains 16 residues. After removal of 1 base from V and 0 bases from J, the junction contained 2 bases not matched to a gene.

The chain is built from TRBV18 and TRBJ1-1, with D unclear. The germline V gene has CDR1 KGHSH and CDR2 LQKENI. The CDR3 sequence is 14 residues long. V was shortened by 0 bases and J by 12 bases, with 17 bases between the two germline ends. CDR3 protein: CASSPPGILSGTFF. The CDR3, as DNA: TGTGCCAGCTCACCACCGGGCATTTTATCCGGGACTTTCTTT.

This chain uses TRBV20-1 with TRBJ2-1; D not resolved. The CDR3 covers 13 residues. Trimming took 0 bases from V and 10 from J, leaving 13 bases between them. The germline CDR1 and CDR2 sequences are DFQATT and SNEGSKA (reference sequence). The CDR3 here is CSARDPAKIEQFF. CDR3 DNA: TGCAGTGCTAGAGATCCGGCAAAGATCGAGCAGTTCTTC.

The chain combines TRBV3-1 with TRBJ1-1; TRBD1 might be the D (5 bases). With 7 bases removed from V and 1 base from J, the gap between germline ends came to 13 bases. The CDR3 has 14 residues. CDR1 and CDR2 (germline): LGHDT, YNNKEL (reference sequence). Here the CDR3 reads CASIRAGQNTEAFF. The CDR3 DNA follows: TGTGCCAGCATTCGGGCAGGGCAGAACACTGAAGCTTTCTTT. Filled out from reference TRBV3-1 and TRBJ1-1, the complete variable domain reads DTAVSQTPKYLVTQMGNDKSIKCEQNLGHDTMYWYKQDSKKFLKIMFSYNNKELIINETVPNRFSPKSPDKAHLNLHINSLELGDSAVYFCASIRAGQNTEAFFGQGTRLTVV.

The chain combines TRBV11-1 with TRBJ2-7, with 8 bases that match TRBD2. Germline V gene sequence: CDR1 SGHAT, CDR2 FQDESV (reference sequence). Germline trimming cut 8 bases from V and 4 bases from J; bases unmatched to any gene: 4. This CDR3 is built from 12 residues. The CDR3 nucleotides are TGTGCCAGCGGGACTAGGGAGTACGAGCAGTACTTC. It codes for CASGTREYEQYF.

This clonotype has a single count. The V gene is TRBV2, the J gene TRBJ1-2; D is unclear. This CDR3 spans 13 amino acids. Germline V lookup: CDR1 SNHLY, CDR2 FYNNEI. V gave up 7 bases and J gave up 2 bases, with 11 bases separating them. CDR3 region: CASNEEGNYGYTF. The CDR3 DNA reads TGTGCCAGCAACGAGGAGGGCAACTATGGCTACACCTTC.